The clone carrying this TCR beta chain showed up many times. As yet, its antigen is unknown. cDNA specific to TCR beta was made from 500 ng of total RNA, with a constant-region primer employed for priming. Employing slightly modified ARM-PCR, three nested multiplex PCR rounds were run, and these gave rise to the TCR beta libraries. Both of the initial two PCR rounds ran for about 11 cycles and employed TRBV1-TRBV30 forward primers alongside a C-beta reverse primer. A single record per CDR3 protein comes from TCRdb applying MiXCR to the multiplex PCR reads. Of 100,000 to 150,000 distinct CDR3 sequences listed, 64% are singletons. This sample was taken from a study of tumor-infiltrating lymphocytes in primary liver carcinoma. Study information: Patients were both men and women, whose ages ran from 30 to 69 years. Sample counts of productive TCRbeta reads spanned roughly 3.65 to 7.13 million; these counts were similar across tissue types. Study results and limitations: Overlap in tumor-adjacent and tumor-blood pairs fell below that of tumor region pairs.

It was from 20-30 mg of unsorted bulk tissue that RNA and DNA were co-extracted. Each participant had primary liver carcinoma, and surgical resection was the treatment. Germline lookup yields CDR1 MNHNY and CDR2 SVGAGI (reference sequence). V dropped 0 bases and J dropped 5; count of bases not matched to a gene: 7. The CDR3 loop spans 16 amino acids. The TCR sequence derives from a woman in her sixties or seventies with primary liver carcinoma and hepatitis B virus infection. V gene TRBV6-6 combines with J gene TRBJ1-1, with 9 bases aligning to TRBD1. Sample: liver tumor tissue from sampling region 3. The subset denotes: tumor region T3, left-lateral pole. Written as DNA, the CDR3 is TGTGCCAGCAGTTACTCGAGGGGACAGGGTTTTACTGAAGCTTTCTTT. Translation: CASSYSRGQGFTEAFF.